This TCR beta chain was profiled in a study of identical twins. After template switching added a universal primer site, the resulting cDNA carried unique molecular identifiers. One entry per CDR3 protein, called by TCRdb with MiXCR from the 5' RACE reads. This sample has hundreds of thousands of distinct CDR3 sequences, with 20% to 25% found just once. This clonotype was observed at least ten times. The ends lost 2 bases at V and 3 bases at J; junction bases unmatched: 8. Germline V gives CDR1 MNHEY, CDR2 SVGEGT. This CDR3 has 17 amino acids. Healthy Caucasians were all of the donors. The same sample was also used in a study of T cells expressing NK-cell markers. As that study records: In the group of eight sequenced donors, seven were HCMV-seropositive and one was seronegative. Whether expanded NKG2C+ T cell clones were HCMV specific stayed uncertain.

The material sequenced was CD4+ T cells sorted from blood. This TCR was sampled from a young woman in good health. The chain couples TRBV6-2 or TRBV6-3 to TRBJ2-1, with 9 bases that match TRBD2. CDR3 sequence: CASSYLRGGANYNEQFF. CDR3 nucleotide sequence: TGTGCCAGCAGTTACCTGCGGGGGGGAGCGAACTACAATGAGCAGTTCTTC.